The 15 T cell receptor beta chains presented below share a single source sample, sequenced in a study of blood T cells in healthy people across ages. Primers used in a second PCR of about 7 to 11 cycles were a sample-barcoded 5' primer and a J-beta primer mix. TCRdb independently ran MiXCR on the 5' RACE reads; one entry per CDR3 protein. Here the sample spans roughly 860,000 distinct CDR3 sequences, 62% being singletons. The sample taken for sequencing was blood. These receptors all stem from a man in his thirties or forties in good health.

V gene TRBV6-5 combines with J gene TRBJ2-1, with D unclear. The germline V gene has CDR1 MNHEY and CDR2 SVGAGI. V shed 2 bases and J shed 5 bases, with 13 bases lying between them. The CDR3 runs to 15 residues. CDR3 amino acids: CASSYTPFSNNEQFF. CDR3 in DNA: TGTGCCAGCAGTTACACCCCATTCAGCAACAATGAGCAGTTCTTC.

This clonotype was detected only a few times. The rearrangement links TRBV7-3 to TRBJ2-1, with D perhaps matching TRBD2 (5 bases). Trimming removed 5 bases at V and 7 bases at J, with 12 bases between. The germline V gene has CDR1 SGHTA and CDR2 FQGTGA. The CDR3 runs 13 residues. CDR3 coding DNA: TGTGCCAGCAGCGCCGGACTCACTAATGAGCAGTTCTTC. Protein sequence: CASSAGLTNEQFF.

There are a few counts of this clonotype. The chain is built from TRBV12-3 or TRBV12-4 and TRBJ1-2; 11 bases map to TRBD1. The junction had 8 bases not matched to a gene; V was cut back by 6 bases and J by 2 bases. This CDR3 region has 16 residues. The chain's CDR3 is CASSIGQGASNYGYTF. In nucleotides, the CDR3 is TGTGCCAGCAGCATCGGACAGGGGGCGTCCAACTATGGCTACACCTTC.

The rearrangement uses TRBV6-6 and TRBJ2-4; D might be TRBD2 (6 bases). Germline CDR1 MNHNY, CDR2 SVGAGI (reference sequence). This CDR3 has 13 amino acids. The V end lost 5 bases, the J end lost 5 bases, and 10 bases lay between the germline ends. CDR3 residues: CASSAGGQNIQYF. The CDR3 nucleotides are TGTGCCAGCAGTGCCGGGGGTCAAAACATTCAGTACTTC.

The chain combines TRBV3-1 with TRBJ2-7, with 7 bases matching TRBD2. J was trimmed by 1 base and V by 2 bases; bases with no gene match: 5. The V gene's germline CDR1 is LGHDT and CDR2 YNNKEL (reference sequence). The CDR3 consists of 15 residues. In DNA, the CDR3 is TGTGCCAGCAGCCAAAGGAGCGGGGAGTCCTACGAGCAGTACTTC. It codes for CASSQRSGESYEQYF.

The chain recombines TRBV7-3 with TRBJ2-3; 13 positions match TRBD2. This CDR3 is built from 16 residues. V lost 2 bases to trimming and J lost 4 bases; unmatched junction nucleotides: 3. CDR1 and CDR2 (germline): SGHTA, FQGTGA. CDR3 sequence: CASSLGLAGVADTQYF. The CDR3 DNA is TGTGCCAGCAGCTTAGGACTAGCGGGGGTAGCAGATACGCAGTATTTT.

The V and J genes are TRBV12-3 or TRBV12-4 and TRBJ2-5, with D perhaps matching TRBD1 or TRBD2 (6 bases each). The J call is doubtful: the DNA matches TRBJ2-7 better. CDR3 size: 13 residues. The CDR3 DNA reads as TGTGCCAGCACTTGGGGGGCAACCTACGAGCAGTACTTC. As protein: CASTWGATYEQYF.

Of note for this clonotype: This is likely a read error, given that the CDR3 carries no conserved phenylalanine or tryptophan at its end. The chain has TRBV14 and TRBJ2-1, with D possibly TRBD2 on 6 matching bases. The end of the DNA aligns better with TRBJ2-7, so the J call may be wrong. Germline CDR1 and CDR2: SGHDN and FVKESK. CDR3 length equals 16 residues. The CDR3, as DNA: TGTGCCAGCAGCCCTCTCCAGCGGGCGTCCTACAATGAGCAGTACTCC. Protein: CASSPLQRASYNEQYS.

The table lists this clonotype with a count of one. The rearrangement joins TRBV5-1 to TRBJ2-1, with 10 nucleotides matching TRBD2. CDR1 SGHRS and CDR2 YFSETQ come from the germline V gene. Trimming took 8 bases from V and 4 from J; bases not matched to a gene: 3. The CDR3 loop spans 13 amino acids. The CDR3 spells CASWTSGYNEQFF. CDR3 nucleotides: TGCGCCAGTTGGACTAGCGGTTACAATGAGCAGTTCTTC.

This clonotype has at least ten counts. The V gene is TRBV6-5, the J gene TRBJ2-5; TRBD1 matches 8 bases. The ends lost 4 bases at V and 1 base at J; junction bases unmatched: 5. This CDR3 contains 15 residues. Germline V gene data show CDR1 as MNHEY and CDR2 as SVGAGI. CDR3: CASSFRTGIQETQYF. In DNA form, the CDR3 reads TGTGCCAGCAGTTTCAGGACAGGGATCCAAGAGACCCAGTACTTC.

The chain joins TRBV7-3 to TRBJ1-6; a possible D gene is TRBD1 (6 bases). The V and J ends lost 2 bases and 9 bases respectively, with 14 bases between them. The CDR3 is 15 amino acids. Germline V lookup: CDR1 SGHTA, CDR2 FQGTGA. The CDR3 loop is CASSLLAGAGSPLHF. The CDR3, as DNA: TGTGCCAGCAGCTTACTCGCAGGGGCAGGTTCACCCCTCCACTTT. The full variable domain, completed using reference TRBV7-3 and TRBJ1-6, is GAGVSQTPSNKVTEKGKYVELRCDPISGHTALYWYRQSLGQGPEFLIYFQGTGAADDSGLPNDRFFAVRPEGSVSTLKIQRTERGDSAVYLCASSLLAGAGSPLHFGNGTRLTVT.

This clonotype came up once. The V and J genes are TRBV28 and TRBJ2-2, with TRBD2 as a possible D gene (5 bases). CDR3 length equals 13 residues. Germline CDR1 is MDHEN and CDR2 is SYDVKM. Trimming removed 5 bases from V and 6 bases from J, with 10 bases in between. CDR3 bases: TGTGCCAGCAGTCCGAGGGTCTCCGGGGAGCTGTTTTTT. It translates to CASSPRVSGELFF.

The chain combines TRBV5-1 with TRBJ2-3; TRBD2 matches 12 bases. Germline values: CDR1 SGHRS, CDR2 YFSETQ. The CDR3 loop spans 15 amino acids. The V gene end was trimmed by 5 bases and the J gene end by 4 bases; junction bases not matched to a gene: 5. CDR3: CASRASGGASDTQYF. Written as DNA, the CDR3 is TGCGCCAGCAGGGCTAGCGGGGGGGCATCAGATACGCAGTATTTT. The full variable domain, with the rest looked up from reference TRBV5-1 and TRBJ2-3, is KAGVTQTPRYLIKTRGQQVTLSCSPISGHRSVSWYQQTPGQGLQFLFEYFSETQRNKGNFPGRFSGRQFSNSRSEMNVSTLELGDSALYLCASRASGGASDTQYFGPGTRLTVL.

V usage is TRBV5-6 and J usage is TRBJ2-6, with unresolved D. There are 16 residues in the CDR3. Trimming removed 0 bases from V and 0 bases from J, with 7 bases in between. Germline CDR1 reads SGHDT; CDR2 reads YYEEEE. CDR3 protein: CASSLVVSSGANVLTF. CDR3 coding DNA: TGTGCCAGCAGCTTGGTAGTGAGCTCTGGGGCCAACGTCCTGACTTTC.

The V gene is TRBV2, the J gene TRBJ1-4; 9 bases align to TRBD1. With 5 bases clipped from V and 10 bases from J, the junction kept 8 bases outside the gene matches. Germline-derived CDR1 and CDR2 are SNHLY and FYNNEI. This CDR3 comprises 14 residues. CDR3 amino acids: CASSSRTGESKLFF. In DNA, the CDR3 is TGTGCCAGCAGTTCTCGGACAGGGGAGTCAAAACTGTTTTTT. Drawing the rest from reference TRBV2 and TRBJ1-4, the complete variable domain is EPEVTQTPSHQVTQMGQEVILRCVPISNHLYFYWYRQILGQKVEFLVSFYNNEISEKSEIFDDQFSVERPDGSNFTLKIRSTKLEDSAMYFCASSSRTGESKLFFGSGTQLSVL.